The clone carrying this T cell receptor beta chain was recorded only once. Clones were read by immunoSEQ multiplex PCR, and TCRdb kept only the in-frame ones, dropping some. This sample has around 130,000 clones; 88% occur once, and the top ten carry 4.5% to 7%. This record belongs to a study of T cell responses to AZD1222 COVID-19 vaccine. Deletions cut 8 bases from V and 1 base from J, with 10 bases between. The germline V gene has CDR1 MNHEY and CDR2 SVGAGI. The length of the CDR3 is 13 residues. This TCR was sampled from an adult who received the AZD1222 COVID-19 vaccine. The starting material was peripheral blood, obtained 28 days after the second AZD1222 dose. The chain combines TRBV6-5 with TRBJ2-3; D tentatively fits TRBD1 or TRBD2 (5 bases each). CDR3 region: CASGDPGTDTQYF. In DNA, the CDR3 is TGTGCCAGCGGGGACCCAGGCACAGATACGCAGTATTTT.